This record looks at one T cell receptor (beta chain) sequence and its context. Its target is unknown. Germline CDR1 and CDR2: SEHNR and FQNEAQ (reference sequence). The V end lost 2 bases, the J end lost 0 bases, and 10 bases lay between the germline ends. The CDR3 contains 15 residues. Repertoires were generated with immunoSEQ multiplex PCR, while TCRdb's copy carries only in-frame clones and drops some. The data contain tens of thousands of clones, 94% of them singletons. These data come from a study of T cell clonotyping in hematopoietic cell transplantation. The study, taken as a whole, reports: Higher Inverse Simpson Index values in graft donor and pretransplant recipient predicted broader posttransplant TCR diversity.

Sequencing was carried out using peripheral blood mononuclear cells. The receptor was derived from a woman aged 50 to 65 in good health. Some clones in this sample may be carry-over from other donors' samples. The chain carries TRBV7-9 and TRBJ1-1; D remains ambiguous. The CDR3 sequence is CASSLSRAMNTEAFF. CDR3 bases: TGTGCCAGCAGCTTATCCCGAGCCATGAACACTGAAGCTTTCTTT.